Shown below are 7 T cell receptor beta chains from a single sample sequenced in a study of CD8+CD57+ T cells in acquired aplastic anemia. Genomic DNA, serving as template, underwent TCR beta VDJ and CDR3 profiling. TCRdb analysed the reads with MiXCR anew, one entry per CDR3 protein. Of 260,000 or so distinct CDR3 sequences in the sample, approximately 45% are singletons; the top ten hold under 9%. The patients chosen for sequencing had shown expansion of CD8+CD57+ cells (detected by flow cytometry). Material: sorted CD4+, CD8+, or CD8+CD57+ T cells (not recorded which) from PBMCs. These receptors came from a human donor with aplastic anemia.

Ten or more counts support this clonotype. The CDR3 bases are TGTGCCAGCAGCCCGATCCCGCTCAGGGGTTATGGAGGATCCTCTGGAAACACCATATATTTT. Translated: CASSPIPLRGYGGSSGNTIYF. The chain joins TRBV7-6 to TRBJ1-3; D possibly corresponds to TRBD1 (6 bases). Trimming shortened V by 5 bases and J by 0 bases, and 29 bases separated the two germline ends. Per germline, CDR1 SGHVS and CDR2 FNYEAQ. The CDR3 runs 21 residues.

The chain is built from TRBV27 and TRBJ1-1, with D possibly matching TRBD1 (5 bases). Germline values: CDR1 MNHEY, CDR2 SMNVEV (reference sequence). Trimming took 8 bases from V and 4 from J, leaving 20 bases between them. The CDR3 spans 15 residues. In DNA form, the CDR3 reads TGTGCCAGCGGAGTCCGGGGGGGAGCCATCACTGAAGCTTTCTTT. It is translated as CASGVRGGAITEAFF.

J is TRBJ2-7 and V is TRBV5-1; TRBD1 aligns across 9 bases. Germline trimming cut 4 bases from V and 0 bases from J; bases unmatched to any gene: 11. The CDR3 runs 17 residues. Germline loops: CDR1 SGHRS, CDR2 YFSETQ. The CDR3 DNA follows: TGCGCCAGCAGCAAGCGGATCGGGACAGGGAACTCCTACGAGCAGTACTTC. Residues: CASSKRIGTGNSYEQYF.

Many counts were recorded for this clonotype. The chain uses TRBV2 and TRBJ1-1; D is unclear. Germline V CDR1 and CDR2: SNHLY, FYNNEI. Trimming took off 3 bases at V and 1 base at J, with 3 bases between the two ends. The CDR3 runs 12 residues. The chain's CDR3 is CASSDPNTEAFF. In nucleotides, the CDR3 is TGTGCCAGCAGTGACCCGAACACTGAAGCTTTCTTT.

In its sample, this clonotype was seen a few times. V usage is TRBV2 and J usage is TRBJ2-7; 11 nucleotides match TRBD1. From germline, CDR1 is SNHLY and CDR2 FYNNEI. This CDR3 region has 13 residues. V dropped 6 bases and J dropped 4; count of bases not matched to a gene: 2. The CDR3 here is CASRDRGQYEQYF. The CDR3 region has the DNA TGTGCCAGCAGGGACAGGGGGCAATACGAGCAGTACTTC.

The rearrangement joins TRBV20-1 to TRBJ2-4; D might be TRBD1 (6 bases). Germline-derived CDR1 and CDR2 are DFQATT and SNEGSKA (reference sequence). Trimming removed 0 bases from V and 0 bases from J, with 12 bases in between. The CDR3 totals 16 residues. The chain's CDR3 is CSARDLTGIAKNIQYF. The CDR3 nucleotides are TGCAGTGCTAGAGATCTTACAGGGATAGCCAAAAACATTCAGTACTTC.

The rearrangement uses TRBV7-9 and TRBJ2-1; 11 bases match TRBD2. J gave up 4 bases and V 7 bases, and 3 bases lay outside the gene matches. The CDR3 consists of 14 residues. The germline V gene encodes CDR1 SEHNR and CDR2 FQNEAQ (reference sequence). CDR3 loop: CASNVAGGYNEQFF. The DNA for the CDR3 is TGTGCCAGCAACGTAGCGGGAGGGTACAATGAGCAGTTCTTC.